This TCR beta chain was sequenced during a study of cytomegalovirus exposure and HLA in healthy donors. Study conclusions and caveats: HLA restriction was apparent for most CMV-associated TCR beta chains in a later analysis. Follow-up analysis later connected one missense variant in DCLRE1C with trimming of TCR beta V- and J-genes. Common viral pathogens (according to a later analysis) appeared linked to several of the most significant clusters.

In the case of this clone: What it binds is unknown.

The junction had 10 bases not matched to a gene; V was cut back by 4 bases and J by 3 bases. CDR3 length equals 17 residues. Germline values: CDR1 SGHNT, CDR2 YYREEE (reference sequence). The PCR used 60 Vbeta and 13 Jbeta primers. The data were produced by immunoSEQ multiplex PCR, yet TCRdb's version contains in-frame clones alone and is incomplete. The sample includes some 99,000 clones, 69% of them seen just once. This chain connects TRBV5-4 to TRBJ1-6; the match to TRBD1 covers 7 bases. The sample taken for sequencing was PBMCs. This TCR came from a woman aged 70 to 79 in good health and CMV-seropositive. The CDR3 spells CASSRLYRGFYNSPLHF. As DNA, the CDR3 is TGTGCCAGCAGCCGACTATACAGGGGATTCTATAATTCACCCCTCCACTTT.